Shown below are 14 T cell receptor beta chains from a single sample sequenced in a study of blood T cell repertoires in COVID-19. The data were produced by immunoSEQ multiplex PCR, yet TCRdb's version contains in-frame clones alone and is incomplete. The sample contains under 200,000 clones, approximately 82% of which appear only once. Sequenced input: PBMCs or T cells enriched from blood (not recorded which). These receptors were obtained from a woman aged 60-70 years with acute COVID-19.

V is TRBV4-3 and J is TRBJ2-1; 8 bases fit TRBD1. Germline V CDR1 and CDR2: LGHNA, YSLEER. V lost 1 base and J lost 8; bases outside the gene matches: 7. This CDR3 comprises 15 residues. The CDR3 DNA reads TGCGCCAGCAGCCAAGCGATGCAGGGGGCATATGAGCAGTTCTTC. Protein sequence: CASSQAMQGAYEQFF.

V is TRBV10-3 and J is TRBJ2-7, with 7 bases that match TRBD2. V lost 2 bases and J lost 5; bases outside the gene matches: 0. From germline, CDR1 is ENHRY and CDR2 SYGVKD. CDR3 length equals 12 residues. The CDR3 region has the DNA TGTGCCATCAGTGAGGGGAGGGACGAGCAGTACGTC. Protein: CAISEGRDEQYV.

The V and J genes are TRBV21-1 and TRBJ1-5; no DNA check was done on the table's D call, TRBD1. TRBV21-1 is a known pseudogene. CDR3 length equals 17 residues. The CDR3 DNA reads TGTGCCAGCAGCAAAGGGGCAGGACAGCGAGGCAATCAGCCCCAGCATTTT. Translating gives CASSKGAGQRGNQPQHF.

The gene calls are TRBV9 and TRBJ2-3; maybe TRBD2 (6 bases). The CDR3 runs 14 residues. The V gene's germline CDR1 is SGDLS and CDR2 YYNGEE. Trimming removed 4 bases at V and 2 bases at J, with 11 bases between. CDR3 in amino acids: CASSPGDFTDTQYF. DNA of the CDR3: TGTGCCAGCAGCCCGGGAGACTTCACAGATACGCAGTATTTT.

The V call is TRBV5-1, the J call TRBJ2-7, with 11 positions matching TRBD1. CDR1 is SGHRS, CDR2 YFSETQ, per germline. The CDR3 covers 14 residues. V trimming: 4 bases; J trimming: 3 bases; junction bases outside the gene matches: 3. The CDR3 sequence is CASSPGQGGYEQYV. CDR3 DNA sequence: TGCGCCAGCAGCCCGGGACAGGGGGGCTACGAGCAGTACGTC.

This chain connects TRBV5-4 to TRBJ2-7; D is perhaps TRBD2 (5 bases). The V end lost 4 bases, the J end lost 0 bases, and 14 bases lay between the germline ends. There are 15 residues in the CDR3. Per the germline V gene, CDR1 is SGHNT and CDR2 is YYREEE (reference sequence). The DNA for the CDR3 is TGTGCCAGCAGCCCGGACTCTCTGAGCTCCTACGAGCAGTACTTC. Protein: CASSPDSLSSYEQYF.

The rearrangement uses TRBV4-3 and TRBJ2-3; D possibly corresponds to TRBD2 (6 bases). CDR3 length: 13 residues. Germline CDR1 and CDR2: LGHNA and YSLEER. V was clipped by 5 bases and J by 5 bases, with 11 bases between them. DNA for the CDR3: TGCGCCAGCAGCGGCCGGGACTTAGATACGCAGTATTTT. Its protein is CASSGRDLDTQYF.

J is TRBJ2-2 and V is TRBV19; maybe TRBD1 (5 bases). With 7 bases removed from V and 0 bases from J, the gap between germline ends came to 12 bases. Germline CDR1 reads LNHDA; CDR2 reads SQIVND (reference sequence). The CDR3 length is 15 residues. CDR3 region: CASMKGHPNTGELFF. The DNA for the CDR3 is TGTGCCAGTATGAAGGGGCACCCGAACACCGGGGAGCTGTTTTTT.

The chain joins TRBV21-1 to TRBJ1-5. TRBV21-1 is a recognized pseudogene. This CDR3 is built from 13 residues. The CDR3 DNA reads TGTGCCGGCCTGAGGGTGGCCGGCCAGCCCCAGCATTTT. It translates to CAGLRVAGQPQHF.

The chain couples TRBV7-9 to TRBJ1-2; D unclear. CDR3 length: 14 amino acids. Germline CDR1 is SEHNR and CDR2 is FQNEAQ (reference sequence). V dropped 3 bases and J dropped 5 bases, with 13 bases sitting between them. CDR3: CASSFGEGNYGYTF. In DNA form, the CDR3 reads TGTGCCAGCAGCTTCGGAGAAGGAAATTATGGCTACACCTTC.

The V call is TRBV6-5, the J call TRBJ1-1; D perhaps matches TRBD1 (5 bases). The CDR3 contains 14 residues. Trimming left V 7 bases short and J 2 bases short, with 14 bases between. Germline V gene data show CDR1 as MNHEY and CDR2 as SVGAGI. DNA for the CDR3: TGTGCCAGCACGACAACCAGGGTAAACACTGAAGCTTTCTTT. Residues: CASTTTRVNTEAFF.

V is TRBV24-1 and J is TRBJ1-2; no definite D call. V lost 3 bases to trimming and J lost 4 bases, with 5 bases between them. There are 12 residues in the CDR3. Germline V gene sequence: CDR1 KGHDR, CDR2 SFDVKD. CDR3 protein: CATSDTSYGYTF. The CDR3 nucleotides read TGTGCCACCAGTGATACGAGCTATGGCTACACCTTC.

This chain links TRBV15 with TRBJ1-2, with 8 bases aligning to TRBD1. Germline lookup yields CDR1 LNHNV and CDR2 YYDKDF (reference sequence). The CDR3 covers 15 residues. Trimming cost V 3 bases and J 2 bases; bases outside gene matches: 5. CDR3 in amino acids: CATSRGQVWNYGYTF. The CDR3 DNA reads as TGTGCCACCAGCAGGGGACAGGTGTGGAACTATGGCTACACCTTC.

The CDR3 sequence: CASTGGSPLHF. The CDR3 DNA sequence: TGTGCCAGCACCGGCGGCTCACCCCTCCACTTT. The V and J genes are TRBV6-5 and TRBJ1-6; D unclear. CDR3 length: 11 amino acids. The V and J ends lost 7 bases and 10 bases respectively, with 8 bases between them. Germline CDR1 MNHEY, CDR2 SVGAGI.